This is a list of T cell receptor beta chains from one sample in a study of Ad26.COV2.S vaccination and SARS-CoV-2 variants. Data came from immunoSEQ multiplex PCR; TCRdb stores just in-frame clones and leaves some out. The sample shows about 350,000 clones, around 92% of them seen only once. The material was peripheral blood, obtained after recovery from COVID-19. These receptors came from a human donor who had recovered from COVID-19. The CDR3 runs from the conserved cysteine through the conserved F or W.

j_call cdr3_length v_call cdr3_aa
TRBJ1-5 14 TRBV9 CASSATGQYQPQHF
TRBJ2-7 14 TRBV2 CASTPRGGQSEQYF
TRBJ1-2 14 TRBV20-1 CSASLGALNYGYTF
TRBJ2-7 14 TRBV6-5 CASSYQDRVGEQYF
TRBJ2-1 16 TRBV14 CASSKPTGGAYNEQFF
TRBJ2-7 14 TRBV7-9 CASSWETGGEEQYF
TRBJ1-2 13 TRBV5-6 CASSSWDRDGYTF
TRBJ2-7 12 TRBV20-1 CSASVHRGEQYF
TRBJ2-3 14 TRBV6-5 CASAKGGGLDTQYF
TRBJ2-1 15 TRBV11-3 CASSPGQGGYNEQFF
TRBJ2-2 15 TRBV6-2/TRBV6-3 CASSYAGESTGELFF
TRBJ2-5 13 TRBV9 CAGGSGGQETQYF
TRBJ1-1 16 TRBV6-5 CASSYSSRAMNTEAFF
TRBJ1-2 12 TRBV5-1 CASRIVNYGYTF
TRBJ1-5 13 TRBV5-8 CASSLDSNQPQHF
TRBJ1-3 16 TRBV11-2 CASSLGGSHSGNTIYF
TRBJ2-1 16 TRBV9 CASSSTDSPPRDEQFF
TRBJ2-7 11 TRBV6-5 CASSYSTEQYF
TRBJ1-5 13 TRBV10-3 CAIRRESNQPQHF
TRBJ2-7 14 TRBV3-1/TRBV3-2 CASSQDPGAYEQYF
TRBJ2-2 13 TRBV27 CASSLISTGELFF
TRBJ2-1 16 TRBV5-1 CASSLGGRGYNNEQFF
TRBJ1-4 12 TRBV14 CASSQGGLGLFF
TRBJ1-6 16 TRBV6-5 CASSYFGSSYNSPLHF
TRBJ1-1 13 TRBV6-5 CASRSTGATEAFF
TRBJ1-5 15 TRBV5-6 CASSVRPTGGQPQHF
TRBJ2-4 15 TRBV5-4 CASRRAGGSADIQYF
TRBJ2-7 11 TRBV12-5 CASGLVYGQYF
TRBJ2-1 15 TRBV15 CATSREAGQYNEQFF
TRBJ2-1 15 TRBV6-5 CASSYIRSSYNEQFF
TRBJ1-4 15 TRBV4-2 CASSQSWATNEKLFF
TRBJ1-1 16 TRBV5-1 CASSLTAGGVRGEAFF
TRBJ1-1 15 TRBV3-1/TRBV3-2 CASSHSRTANTEAFF
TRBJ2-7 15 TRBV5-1 CASSLSGGPNIEQYF
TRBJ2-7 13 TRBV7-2 CASSWAVDHEQYF
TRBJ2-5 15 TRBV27 CASRPPGTEQETQYF
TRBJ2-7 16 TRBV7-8 CASSLQLGRQGHEQYF
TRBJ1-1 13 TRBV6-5 CASSLGAGTEAFF
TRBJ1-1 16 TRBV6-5 CASSYSSHSLGTEAFF
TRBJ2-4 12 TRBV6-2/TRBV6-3 CASSYDGPVRYF
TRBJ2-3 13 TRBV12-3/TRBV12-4 CASSLANSDTQYF
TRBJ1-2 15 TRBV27 CASSLSSDTNYGYTF
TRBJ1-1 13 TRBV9 CASSVRLNTEAFF
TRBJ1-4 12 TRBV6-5 CASTNGAGGLFF
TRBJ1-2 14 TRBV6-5 CASNPGQGDFGYTF
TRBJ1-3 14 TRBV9 CASSADRGGNTIYF
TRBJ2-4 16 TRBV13 CASSSLSGEAKNIQYF
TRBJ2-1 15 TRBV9 CASSASGGGYNEQFF
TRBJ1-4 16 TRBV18 CASSFDVGQPNEKLFF
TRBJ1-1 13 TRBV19 CASSIIMNTEAFF
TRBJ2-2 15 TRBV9 CASSVEGARTGELFF
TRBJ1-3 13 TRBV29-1 CSGTTVSGNTIYF
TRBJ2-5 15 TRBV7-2 CASSLARTGGETQYF
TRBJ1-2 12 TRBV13 CASTLQPYGYTF